The rows below give T cell receptor beta chains drawn from one sample of a study of blood T cell repertoires in COVID-19. Data came from immunoSEQ multiplex PCR; TCRdb stores just in-frame clones and leaves some out. Here the sample spans approximately 30,000 clones, more than 85% being singletons. What was sequenced was peripheral blood. The receptor set was obtained from a human donor with active COVID-19. The donor label of this sample is uncertain. Each CDR3 is given with its conserved first and last residue. The D gene is left open where the match is weak. Size is omitted from some rows. Given values are once, few, many or a class for expanded clones.

>TRBD2|TRBJ2-7|TRBV11-2|-|17
CASSTRSATSGSYEQYF
TGTGCCAGCAGCACCCGGTCGGCCACTAGCGGGTCCTACGAGCAGTACTTC
>TRBD1|TRBJ2-1|TRBV7-3|-|18
CASSLTATGGFGYNEQFF
TGTGCCAGCAGCTTAACTGCGACAGGGGGCTTTGGCTACAATGAGCAGTTCTTC
>-|TRBJ1-6|TRBV6-5|once|15
CASSFLQGRYSPLHF
TGTGCCAGCAGTTTTCTACAGGGAAGATATTCACCCCTCCACTTT
>TRBD2|TRBJ2-7|TRBV28|once|15
CASSRPLAGVYEQYF
TGTGCCAGCAGTCGGCCGCTAGCGGGAGTGTACGAGCAGTACTTC
>-|TRBJ1-2|TRBV27|-|14
CASSLNAGSDGYTF
TGTGCCAGCAGCCTGAACGCGGGGTCGGATGGCTACACCTTC
>TRBD1|TRBJ2-3|TRBV7-9|once|14
CASSLDGDRDTQYF
TGTGCCAGCAGCTTAGATGGGGACAGGGATACGCAGTATTTT
>-|TRBJ1-5|TRBV30|-|13
CAWSGGGLQPQHF
TGTGCCTGGAGTGGGGGAGGGCTCCAGCCCCAGCATTTT
>TRBD2|TRBJ2-1|TRBV4-1|few|17
CASSQAPLAGGYNEQFF
TGCGCCAGCAGCCAAGCTCCTCTAGCGGGGGGGTACAATGAGCAGTTCTTC
>-|TRBJ1-1|TRBV6-5|-|14
CASSTGYGTTEAFF
TGTGCCAGCAGTACAGGGTATGGTACCACTGAAGCTTTCTTT
>-|TRBJ1-3|TRBV18|-|15
CASSPRQDSGNTIYF
TGTGCCAGCTCACCACGCCAGGACTCTGGAAACACCATATATTTT
>TRBD1|TRBJ1-2|TRBV28|-|14
CASSRDTGGYGYTF
TGTGCCAGCAGTCGCGATACAGGGGGCTATGGCTACACCTTC
>TRBD2|TRBJ2-3|TRBV10-3|-|14
CALQREGPQDTQYF
TGTGCCCTGCAGCGGGAGGGTCCCCAAGATACGCAGTATTTT
>-|TRBJ1-2|TRBV5-1|-|12
CASSSDGNGYTF
TGCGCCAGCAGCTCGGACGGGAATGGCTACACCTTC
>TRBD1|TRBJ1-2|TRBV2|-|16
CASRDTGTGELGGYTF
TGTGCCAGCAGGGACACCGGGACAGGGGAACTCGGTGGCTACACCTTC
>TRBD2|TRBJ2-7|TRBV7-2|-|14
CASKASGTSYEQYF
TGTGCCAGCAAAGCTAGCGGGACCTCCTACGAGCAGTACTTC
>TRBD1|TRBJ1-1|TRBV27|-|15
CASSRLTGGYTEAFF
TGTGCCAGCAGTCGATTGACAGGGGGCTACACTGAAGCTTTCTTT
>TRBD2|TRBJ2-5|TRBV3-1/TRBV3-2|-|20
CASSLGDRAGTSGRQETQYF
TGTGCCAGCAGCTTGGGGGACAGGGCAGGCACTAGCGGGAGGCAAGAGACCCAGTACTTC
>-|TRBJ1-1|TRBV10-1|once|14
CASSQSRSDSEAFF
TGCGCCAGCAGCCAATCTCGCAGCGATTCTGAAGCTTTCTTT
>TRBD1|TRBJ1-4|TRBV28|-|20
CASSLSVPVTGGLYGEKLFF
TGTGCCAGCAGTTTATCCGTGCCGGTGACAGGGGGTCTCTATGGTGAAAAACTGTTTTTT
>-|TRBJ1-1|TRBV19|-|15
CASTLSQGPTTEAFF
TGTGCCAGTACCCTATCCCAGGGCCCGACCACTGAAGCTTTCTTT
>-|TRBJ2-7|TRBV7-2|-|13
CASSQDRPYEQYF
TGTGCCAGCAGTCAAGACAGACCCTACGAGCAGTACTTC
>TRBD2|TRBJ2-1|TRBV5-1|-|15
CASSLGLAGADEQFF
TGCGCCAGCAGCTTAGGACTAGCGGGGGCGGATGAGCAGTTCTTC
>TRBD2|TRBJ2-7|TRBV13|-|15
CASSHQTAGGNEQYF
TGTGCCAGCAGCCACCAGACAGCGGGGGGGAACGAGCAGTACTTC
>-|TRBJ1-1|TRBV12-3/TRBV12-4|-|13
CASSFRGSTEAFF
TGTGCCAGCAGTTTCAGGGGAAGTACAGAAGCTTTCTTT
>-|TRBJ2-5|TRBV11-3|-|13
CASSLNRVETQYF
TGTGCCAGCAGCTTGAACAGGGTGGAGACCCAGTACTTC
>-|TRBJ2-3|TRBV2|-|14
CASSEASGRDAGYF
TGTGCCAGCAGTGAAGCATCTGGGCGGGACGCGGGGTATTTT
>TRBD1|TRBJ1-5|TRBV4-2|few|15
CASSQDREGAQPQHF
TGTGCCAGCAGCCAAGATCGCGAGGGGGCACAGCCCCAGCATTTT
>-|TRBJ1-5|TRBV5-5|-|19
CASSLNGDPAVYSNQPQHF
TGTGCCAGCAGCTTGAACGGTGATCCTGCCGTATATAGCAATCAGCCCCAGCATTTT
>-|TRBJ2-3|TRBV7-2|-|16
CASSFTGGPLGDTQYF
TGTGCCAGCAGCTTCACGGGGGGCCCACTGGGGGATACGCAGTATTTT
>TRBD2|TRBJ2-7|TRBV6-5|-|15
CASSPRLAGLYEQYF
TGTGCCAGCAGTCCCCGACTAGCGGGGCTTTACGAGCAGTACTTC
>-|TRBJ1-1|TRBV13|-|12
CASNLGVAEAFF
TGTGCCTCAAACCTCGGGGTCGCTGAAGCTTTCTTT
>TRBD1|TRBJ2-7|TRBV6-5|-|13
CASSWTGGYEQYF
TGTGCCAGCAGTTGGACAGGGGGCTACGAGCAGTACTTC
>TRBD2|TRBJ2-7|TRBV27|-|16
CASSGGQRGDLYEQYF
TGTGCCAGCAGTGGCGGGCAGCGGGGGGATCTCTACGAGCAGTACTTC
>TRBD2|TRBJ2-2|TRBV27|once|16
CATHPTSGILTGELFF
TGTGCCACCCACCCGACTAGCGGGATCCTCACCGGGGAGCTGTTTTTT
>TRBD2|TRBJ2-5|TRBV9|-|15
CASSPGLAGVETQYF
TGTGCCAGCAGCCCAGGACTAGCGGGAGTAGAGACCCAGTACTTC
>TRBD2|TRBJ2-3|TRBV2|-|16
CASSVGTSQGTDTQYF
TGTGCCAGCAGTGTCGGGACTAGCCAGGGCACAGATACGCAGTATTTT
>TRBD2|TRBJ2-7|TRBV5-1|-|17
CASSPQSPSGSSYEQYF
TGCGCCAGCAGCCCCCAATCCCCTAGCGGGAGTTCCTACGAGCAGTACTTC
>-|TRBJ1-2|TRBV7-9|-|15
CASSLGGGAHYGYTF
TGTGCCAGCAGCTTAGGGGGCGGGGCACACTATGGCTACACCTTC
>TRBD1|TRBJ1-2|TRBV5-8|-|14
CASRKTGLHYGYTF
TGTGCCAGCAGGAAGACAGGGTTGCACTATGGCTACACCTTC
>-|TRBJ1-3|TRBV4-2|-|13
CASSQDSGNTIYF
TGTGCCAGCAGCCAAGATTCAGGAAACACCATATATTTT
>-|TRBJ2-7|TRBV7-2|-|15
CASSLEFPKPYEQYF
TGTGCCAGCAGCCTCGAGTTCCCTAAGCCCTACGAGCAGTACTTC
>-|TRBJ1-1|TRBV27|once|13
CASSLGRNTEAFF
TGTGCCAGCAGTTTAGGGAGGAACACTGAAGCTTTCTTT
>TRBD1|TRBJ1-3|TRBV5-6|few|17
CASSRTGALSPENTIYF
TGTGCCAGCAGCCGGACAGGGGCCTTAAGCCCGGAAAACACCATATATTTT
>-|TRBJ2-3|TRBV28|-|17
CASSLRRVGSGTDTQYF
TGTGCCAGCAGTTTAAGACGTGTCGGGAGTGGGACAGATACGCAGTATTTT
>TRBD2|TRBJ2-1|TRBV28|-|15
CASTLAGGLINEQFF
TGTGCCAGCACACTAGCGGGAGGTTTGATCAATGAGCAGTTCTTC
>TRBD2|TRBJ2-2|TRBV30|-|17
CACPQAIGRAGVGELFF
TGTGCCTGCCCTCAGGCGATCGGGAGGGCCGGAGTGGGGGAGCTGTTTTTT
>-|TRBJ1-2|TRBV29-1|-|13
CSSTGGGSGGYTF
TGCAGCAGCACTGGGGGGGGCTCGGGAGGCTACACCTTC
>-|TRBJ2-3|TRBV19|-|16
CASSIVRGRSTDTQYF
TGTGCCAGTAGTATAGTTCGGGGAAGGTCGACAGATACGCAGTATTTT
>-|TRBJ2-2|TRBV6-6|-|14
CASIGAGETGELFF
TGTGCCAGCATCGGAGCGGGTGAAACCGGGGAGCTGTTTTTT
>TRBD2|TRBJ2-7|TRBV28|-|16
CASKSTGTSGPYEQYF
TGTGCCAGCAAATCAACCGGGACTAGCGGGCCATACGAGCAGTACTTC
>-|TRBJ1-2|TRBV5-5|-|13
CASSSTRESGYTF
TGTGCCAGCAGCTCCACCAGGGAAAGCGGCTACACCTTC
>-|TRBJ2-7|TRBV7-2|-|15
CASSLVGGGTYEQYF
TGTGCCAGCAGCTTAGTGGGGGGTGGAACCTACGAGCAGTACTTC
>-|TRBJ1-6|TRBV7-2|-|15
CASSLGGGINSPLHF
TGTGCCAGCAGCTTAGGTGGTGGCATCAACTCACCCCTCCACTTT